These T cell receptor beta chains were read from a single sample in a study of read filtering for tumor transcriptome and immune sequencing. TCRdb processed the reads anew with MiXCR; each CDR3 protein has one entry. The sample lists 30,000 to 50,000 distinct CDR3 sequences; 12% were seen once. The source material was a population of CD138-negative cells sorted from bone marrow. These receptors originate from a donor aged 40 or over with multiple myeloma. The CDR3 runs from the conserved cysteine through the conserved F or W. D genes are given only for firm matches. Size is omitted from some rows. Given values are once, few, many or a class for expanded clones.

. TRBJ1-1 many TRBV5-5 TGTGCCAGCAGGCAACACGTAGGGGGGAGGAACACTGAAGCTTTCTTT CASRQHVGGRNTEAFF
. TRBJ2-7 many TRBV27 TGTGCCAGCAGTTTTAACCCGTCCTACGAGCAGTACTTC CASSFNPSYEQYF
. TRBJ1-1 few TRBV7-9 TGTGCCAGCAGCTTAGGGGAGGGCGCTGAAGCTTTCTTT CASSLGEGAEAFF
TRBD2 TRBJ2-3 many TRBV5-4 TGTGCCAGCAGCTGGCCCGGGACTAGCGGGGGGAACACAGATACGCAGTATTTT CASSWPGTSGGNTDTQYF
. TRBJ2-3 many TRBV3-1 TGTGCCAGCAGCTTTTATAGGACAGAGGCTACGCAGTATTTT CASSFYRTEATQYF
. TRBJ2-5 many TRBV20-1 TGCAGTGCCCAACCCCCTGGGGGCGGGACCCAAGAGACCCAGTACTTC CSAQPPGGGTQETQYF
TRBD2 TRBJ2-3 few TRBV4-2 TGTGCCAGCAGCCAAGTGGGGGGGTACGCAGATACGCAGTATTTT CASSQVGGYADTQYF
TRBD1 TRBJ2-2 . TRBV6-5 TGTGCCAGCTTCCGGGACAGGGTCCCCGGGGAGCAGTTGTTT CASFRDRVPGEQLF
. TRBJ1-4 many TRBV28 TGTGCCAGCAGACTACCCCCTAATGAAAAACTGTTTTTT CASRLPPNEKLFF
TRBD1 TRBJ1-4 many TRBV7-8 TGTGCCAGCAGCTCCCGACAGGGCCCTACGGCAACTAATGAAAAACTGTTTTTT CASSSRQGPTATNEKLFF
. TRBJ2-3 many TRBV10-3 TGTGCCATCAAGCCTCCGACCACAGATACGCAGTATTTT CAIKPPTTDTQYF
. TRBJ2-7 many TRBV3-1 TGTGCCAGCAGCCAACGGGGGCTCTACGAGCAGTACTTC CASSQRGLYEQYF
TRBD1 TRBJ2-2 many TRBV29-1 TGCAGCGTTGAAAGGTTGGCGGGACAGGCCAACACCGGGGAGCTGTTTTTT CSVERLAGQANTGELFF
TRBD1 TRBJ2-5 many TRBV5-1 TGCGCCAGCAGCTTCCCCAAGGGGGCGATGGAGGAGACCCAGTACTTC CASSFPKGAMEETQYF
. TRBJ2-7 many TRBV12-3/TRBV12-4 TGTGCCAGCAGTCCCGGGGGTTCCAGGGTCCACGAGCAGTACTTC CASSPGGSRVHEQYF
TRBD1 TRBJ1-1 many TRBV28 TGTGCCAGCAGTTCGGGACAGGGGGAAGGAGGGGCTTTCTTT CASSSGQGEGGAFF
. TRBJ2-6 many TRBV7-2 TGTGCCAGCAGCTTAGGGCCGGGGGCCGGGGCCAACGTCCTGACTTTC CASSLGPGAGANVLTF
TRBD1 TRBJ1-4 many TRBV20-1 TGCAGTGCTCCGGGACAGGGGGATGAAAAACTGTTTTTT CSAPGQGDEKLFF